One and the same sample provided the 2 T cell receptor beta chains below, sequenced in a study of T cell repertoires in aging, cancer and after chemotherapy. Amplification of TCR beta used genomic DNA extracted from peripheral blood. Rearranged V-D-J TRB sequences were amplified with a mixed TRB-A/B primer pool. TCRdb fed the multiplex PCR reads into MiXCR, producing one record per CDR3 protein. Of some 6,000 distinct CDR3 sequences listed, approximately 20% are singletons. Material: blood. The origin of the receptors is a human donor in good health.

This clonotype was counted between two and nine times. V and J are TRBV29-1 and TRBJ1-1, with D uncertain. CDR1 is SQVTM, CDR2 ANQGSEA, per germline. The CDR3 consists of 10 residues. Between the trimmed V and J ends, which lost 6 bases and 7 bases, there was a span of 9 bases. CDR3 protein: CSVDGLEAFF. CDR3 nucleotides: TGCAGCGTGGACGGACTTGAAGCTTTCTTT.

As to this clonotype: A much larger clone sits a single nucleotide away, making a read error possible. This chain joins TRBV12-3 or TRBV12-4 and TRBJ2-7, with 15 bases that match TRBD2. V gave up 5 bases and J gave up 0 bases; unmatched junction bases: 5. The CDR3 consists of 17 residues. The CDR3 spells CASSHGLAGGDSYEQYV. Written as DNA, the CDR3 is TGTGCCAGCAGTCACGGACTAGCGGGGGGGGACTCCTACGAGCAGTACGTC.